The 30 T cell receptor beta chains below were found in one sample sequenced in a study of blood T cells in healthy people across ages. A J-beta primer mix and a sample-barcoded 5' primer were used in a second PCR of roughly 7 to 12 cycles. TCRdb reprocessed the 5' RACE reads via MiXCR and lists one record per CDR3 protein. The table lists 600,000 to 850,000 distinct CDR3 sequences, 25% of them singletons. The same sample was also used in a study of T cells of mothers and their children.

Sequencing was carried out using blood. These receptors all come from a boy between 10 and 17 years old in good health.

This clonotype was counted a single time. The gene calls are TRBV7-2 and TRBJ1-5; D is perhaps TRBD1 (6 bases). The CDR3 contains 14 residues. Germline-derived CDR1 and CDR2 are SGHTA and FQGNSA. V lost 5 bases, J lost 9 bases, and 17 bases lay in between. CDR3 region: CASSAQGQGTPQHF. The CDR3, as DNA: TGTGCCAGCAGCGCTCAGGGGCAGGGGACGCCCCAGCATTTT.

The chain joins TRBV7-9 to TRBJ1-2; 7 nucleotides match TRBD1. CDR3 length: 14 amino acids. V shed 9 bases and J 5 bases; nucleotides not matched to a gene: 12. Germline V lookup: CDR1 SEHNR, CDR2 FQNEAQ (reference sequence). CDR3 protein: CASSVGTEPYGYTF. CDR3 DNA sequence: TGTGCCAGTAGCGTAGGGACAGAGCCTTATGGCTACACCTTC.

The CDR3 loop is CSGGTSGTYEQYF. The CDR3 DNA reads TGCAGCGGTGGGACTAGCGGGACCTACGAGCAGTACTTC. The chain uses TRBV29-1 and TRBJ2-5; TRBD2 matches at 13 bases. The DNA end lines up better with TRBJ2-7; the J call may be wrong. The CDR3 sequence is 13 residues long. Germline V gives CDR1 SQVTM, CDR2 ANQGSEA.

This chain connects TRBV20-1 to TRBJ2-1; D is perhaps TRBD1 (5 bases). This CDR3 is 16 amino acids long. Per germline, CDR1 DFQATT and CDR2 SNEGSKA (reference sequence). V was pared by 1 base and J by 1 base, with 14 bases between. The chain's CDR3 is CSARASTVWSYNEQFF. DNA for the CDR3: TGCAGTGCTAGAGCCTCGACAGTTTGGTCCTACAATGAGCAGTTCTTC.

J is TRBJ2-7 and V is TRBV2; 14 positions match TRBD2. This CDR3 has 14 residues. From germline, CDR1 is SNHLY and CDR2 FYNNEI. With 6 bases clipped from V and 6 bases from J, the junction kept 4 bases outside the gene matches. As DNA, the CDR3 is TGTGCCAGCAGGACCGGGACTAGCGGGAGCGAGCAGTACTTC. This translates into CASRTGTSGSEQYF. Based on the CDR3 plus reference TRBV2 and TRBJ2-7, the full variable domain is EPEVTQTPSHQVTQMGQEVILRCVPISNHLYFYWYRQILGQKVEFLVSFYNNEISEKSEIFDDQFSVERPDGSNFTLKIRSTKLEDSAMYFCASRTGTSGSEQYFGPGTRLTVT.

This clonotype occurred a few times. J is TRBJ2-5 and V is TRBV12-5, with D perhaps TRBD1 (6 bases). The CDR3 is 13 amino acids. Between the trimmed V and J ends, which lost 3 bases and 5 bases, there was a span of 10 bases. The V gene's germline CDR1 is LGHNT and CDR2 FRNRAP. In nucleotides, the CDR3 is TGTGCTAGTGGTTTTGAACAGGGTGAGACCCAGTACTTC. Its translation: CASGFEQGETQYF.

The chain employs TRBV20-1 and TRBJ2-1, with D possibly matching TRBD2 (7 bases). Matching the DNA end better, TRBJ2-7 makes the J call doubtful. CDR1 is DFQATT, CDR2 SNEGSKA, per germline (reference sequence). This CDR3 contains 15 residues. The CDR3 nucleotides are TGCAGTGCTCCCGATCGGGGGGCCCTCTCCTACGAGCAGTACTTC. This sequence encodes CSAPDRGALSYEQYF.

This clonotype was found a few times. The chain links TRBV7-8 to TRBJ2-7; D remains ambiguous. This CDR3 region has 13 residues. Trimming took 0 bases from V and 8 from J, leaving 11 bases between them. In germline, CDR1 is SGHVS, CDR2 FQNEAQ. The CDR3 DNA is TGTGCCAGCAGCTTAGCGGGTTTCAGCAAGCAGTACTTC. Its translation: CASSLAGFSKQYF. The full variable domain, rest sourced from reference TRBV7-8 and TRBJ2-7, is GAGVSQSPRYKVAKRGQDVALRCDPISGHVSLFWYQQALGQGPEFLTYFQNEAQLDKSGLPSDRFFAERPEGSVSTLKIQRTQQEDSAVYLCASSLAGFSKQYFGPGTRLTVT.

V is TRBV10-1 and J is TRBJ2-7; perhaps TRBD1 as D (5 bases). The CDR3 covers 15 residues. Trimming shortened V by 5 bases and J by 5 bases, and 19 bases separated the two germline ends. Germline loops: CDR1 WNHNN, CDR2 SYGVQD (reference sequence). CDR3 loop: CASSTSQGGRDEQYF. The CDR3 DNA is TGCGCCAGCAGTACCTCCCAGGGCGGAAGAGACGAGCAGTACTTC.

In this sample, this clonotype turned up once. The chain links TRBV11-2 to TRBJ2-1; 11 bases match TRBD2. The DNA matches TRBJ2-5 better at its end, which makes the J call doubtful. Germline CDR1 and CDR2: SGHAT and FQNNGV. This CDR3 spans 16 amino acids. CDR3: CASSLVASGRWETQYF. The CDR3 nucleotides are TGTGCCAGCAGCTTAGTGGCTAGCGGGAGGTGGGAGACCCAGTACTTC.

This clonotype was detected a few times. The chain links TRBV20-1 to TRBJ2-3; the match to TRBD2 covers 10 bases. The germline V gene has CDR1 DFQATT and CDR2 SNEGSKA (reference sequence). V shed 1 base, J shed 3 bases, and the junction held 7 bases outside the gene matches. This CDR3 spans 16 amino acids. In DNA, the CDR3 is TGCAGTGCTAGAGGTCAAGCGGGAGGGAGGACAGATACGCAGTATTTT. Translation gives CSARGQAGGRTDTQYF.

This chain connects TRBV28 to TRBJ2-4; D gene unclear. Germline V lookup: CDR1 MDHEN, CDR2 SYDVKM. The V end was cut by 2 bases, the J end by 6 bases, with 5 bases between. This CDR3 comprises 12 residues. CDR3 protein: CASSLKLNIQYF. The CDR3 DNA follows: TGTGCCAGCAGTTTAAAGCTAAACATTCAGTACTTC.

The V gene is TRBV18, the J gene TRBJ1-2; D remains unclear. Germline V CDR1 and CDR2: KGHSH, LQKENI. V dropped 3 bases and J dropped 6 bases, with 11 bases sitting between them. CDR3 size: 13 residues. DNA for the CDR3: TGTGCCAGCTCACCGGGCCCGGGGAATGGCTACACCTTC. Its translation is CASSPGPGNGYTF.

There are a few counts of this clonotype. The rearrangement joins TRBV19 to TRBJ2-5; D may be TRBD2 (6 bases). CDR1 LNHDA and CDR2 SQIVND come from the germline V gene (reference sequence). V was trimmed by 10 bases and J by 3 bases, leaving 18 bases between them. The CDR3 spans 14 residues. For the CDR3, the DNA is TGTGCCAACCGCCCGGGGGACGGGGAAGAGACCCAGTACTTC. This translates into CANRPGDGEETQYF.

The rearrangement links TRBV7-9 to TRBJ1-2; no clear D gene. V was cut by 0 bases and J by 3 bases, with 8 bases left in between. The length of the CDR3 is 14 residues. Germline loops: CDR1 SEHNR, CDR2 FQNEAQ (reference sequence). CDR3 coding DNA: TGTGCCAGCAGCTTAGCCGTGCAGCACTATGGCTACACCTTC. As protein: CASSLAVQHYGYTF.

This clonotype was seen more than once but under ten times. The V gene is TRBV6-2 or TRBV6-3, the J gene TRBJ2-7; D is unclear. Trimming removed 10 bases at V and 2 bases at J, with 12 bases between. In germline, CDR1 is MNHEY, CDR2 SVGEGT. This CDR3 is 12 amino acids long. The CDR3 DNA reads as TGTGCCACCAATTCTAGGCCCTACGAGCAGTACTTC. This encodes CATNSRPYEQYF.

V usage is TRBV20-1 and J usage is TRBJ2-7; D gene unclear. V was clipped by 2 bases and J by 2 bases, with 13 bases between them. Germline CDR1 DFQATT, CDR2 SNEGSKA (reference sequence). The CDR3 totals 14 residues. This CDR3 is CSARPPQRPYEQYF. The CDR3 DNA sequence: TGCAGTGCTAGACCCCCCCAAAGGCCCTACGAGCAGTACTTC.

J is TRBJ2-1 and V is TRBV12-3 or TRBV12-4, with D possibly TRBD1 on 6 matching bases. V was cut by 8 bases and J by 0 bases, with 8 bases left in between. The CDR3 contains 13 residues. CDR3 bases: TGTGCCAGCGGGACACTCTCCTACAATGAGCAGTTCTTC. Protein product: CASGTLSYNEQFF.

A few counts support this clonotype. J is TRBJ1-5 and V is TRBV15; 8 bases match TRBD1. The CDR3 spans 15 residues. The germline V gene encodes CDR1 LNHNV and CDR2 YYDKDF (reference sequence). Trimming took 4 bases from V and 3 from J; bases not matched to a gene: 5. Written as DNA, the CDR3 is TGTGCCACCAGCATGCGGACAGGGAACAATCAGCCCCAGCATTTT. Translation: CATSMRTGNNQPQHF.

This clonotype has more than one count but fewer than ten. V usage is TRBV15 and J usage is TRBJ2-5; D perhaps matches TRBD1 (6 bases). Germline V gene sequence: CDR1 LNHNV, CDR2 YYDKDF (reference sequence). V was trimmed by 8 bases and J by 1 base, leaving 11 bases between them. The CDR3 sequence is 13 residues long. For the CDR3, the DNA is TGTGCCACCCGGACGACAGGCCAAGAGACCCAGTACTTC. It specifies CATRTTGQETQYF.

The rearrangement uses TRBV20-1 and TRBJ2-5, with 10 bases aligning to TRBD2. The V segment lost 3 bases and the J segment 5 bases; nucleotides outside the gene matches: 12. Germline V gene lookup returns CDR1 DFQATT and CDR2 SNEGSKA (reference sequence). The CDR3 is 16 residues long. Written as DNA, the CDR3 is TGCAGTGCTAGTCTCGCCGGGACTAGCGATATGGAGACCCAGTACTTC. It encodes CSASLAGTSDMETQYF.

This clonotype turned up a few times. The rearrangement links TRBV10-3 to TRBJ1-1; a weak D match, TRBD1 (6 bases). Germline V lookup: CDR1 ENHRY, CDR2 SYGVKD. This CDR3 spans 12 amino acids. Trimming took 6 bases from V and 3 from J, leaving 8 bases between them. The CDR3 sequence is CAISSGDTEAFF. As DNA, the CDR3 is TGTGCCATCAGCTCAGGGGACACTGAAGCTTTCTTT.

This sequence joins TRBV20-1 and TRBJ2-1; D is unresolved. Deletions cut 3 bases from V and 1 base from J, with 16 bases between. This CDR3 region has 16 residues. Per germline, CDR1 DFQATT and CDR2 SNEGSKA (reference sequence). The CDR3 is CSASGFLGKSYNEQFF. The CDR3, as DNA: TGCAGTGCTAGTGGGTTTCTGGGGAAATCCTACAATGAGCAGTTCTTC.

This clonotype has more than one count but fewer than ten. This chain joins TRBV20-1 and TRBJ2-2; D call uncertain. V gave up 1 base and J gave up 1 base, with 10 bases separating them. This CDR3 is 15 amino acids long. Germline loops: CDR1 DFQATT, CDR2 SNEGSKA (reference sequence). The CDR3 loop is CSARANSWNTGELFF. The CDR3 DNA follows: TGCAGTGCTAGAGCCAACAGCTGGAACACCGGGGAGCTGTTTTTT.

This clonotype has only a few counts. The rearrangement joins TRBV6-2 or TRBV6-3 to TRBJ2-5, with a tentative D call TRBD1 (6 bases). The better agreement between TRBJ2-1 and the DNA end casts doubt on the J call. Per the germline V gene, CDR1 is MNHEY and CDR2 is SVGEGT. The CDR3 loop spans 16 amino acids. In DNA form, the CDR3 reads TGTGCCAGCAGTTCCCCCGGCAGGGGTCTGGTCGATGAGCAGTTCTTC. This codes for CASSSPGRGLVDEQFF.

This clonotype was seen a few times. This sequence joins TRBV7-8 and TRBJ2-7, with 9 bases aligning to TRBD1. V lost 7 bases and J lost 3; bases outside the gene matches: 7. The CDR3 contains 14 residues. Germline values: CDR1 SGHVS, CDR2 FQNEAQ. The CDR3 coding sequence is TGTGCCAGCATTGACAGGGGGAGAGGCTACGAGCAGTACTTC. Protein product: CASIDRGRGYEQYF.

The rearrangement links TRBV28 to TRBJ1-4; perhaps TRBD1 as D (5 bases). The V end was cut by 3 bases, the J end by 7 bases, with 12 bases between. CDR3 length: 14 residues. The V gene's germline CDR1 is MDHEN and CDR2 SYDVKM. The CDR3 loop is CASSFRARTEKLFF. In DNA, the CDR3 is TGTGCCAGCAGTTTCAGGGCCCGCACTGAAAAACTGTTTTTT.

Details on this clonotype: The junction shows a germline mismatch at one end, possibly a read error. The chain links TRBV29-1 to TRBJ2-5; no clear D gene. CDR3 size: 11 residues. CDR1 and CDR2 (germline): SQVTM, ANQGSEA. This CDR3 reads CSVGVSETQHF. In nucleotides, the CDR3 is TGCAGCGTTGGGGTCTCAGAGACCCAGCACTTC. Looking up the rest from reference TRBV29-1 and TRBJ2-5 gives the full variable domain: SAVISQKPSRDICQRGTSLTIQCQVDSQVTMMFWYRQQPGQSLTLIATANQGSEATYESGFVIDKFPISRPNLTFSTLTVSNMSPEDSSIYLCSVGVSETQHFGPGTRLLVL.

This clonotype was counted a few times. V gene TRBV29-1 combines with J gene TRBJ2-1, with TRBD2 matching over 8 bases. With 3 bases clipped from V and 5 bases from J, the junction kept 6 bases outside the gene matches. This CDR3 is 14 amino acids long. Germline assignment: CDR1 SQVTM and CDR2 ANQGSEA. The CDR3: CSVEGAGVDNEQFF. The CDR3 DNA follows: TGCAGCGTTGAGGGAGCGGGAGTAGACAATGAGCAGTTCTTC.

This clonotype came up many times. CDR3 region: CASSLGREPVGELFF. In DNA, the CDR3 is TGTGCCAGCAGTTTGGGAAGGGAGCCGGTCGGGGAGCTGTTTTTT. This chain uses TRBV28 with TRBJ2-2; possibly TRBD2 for D (5 bases). The V gene lost 3 bases and the J gene lost 7 bases, with 15 bases spanning the gap. Germline V CDR1 and CDR2: MDHEN, SYDVKM. This CDR3 has 15 residues.